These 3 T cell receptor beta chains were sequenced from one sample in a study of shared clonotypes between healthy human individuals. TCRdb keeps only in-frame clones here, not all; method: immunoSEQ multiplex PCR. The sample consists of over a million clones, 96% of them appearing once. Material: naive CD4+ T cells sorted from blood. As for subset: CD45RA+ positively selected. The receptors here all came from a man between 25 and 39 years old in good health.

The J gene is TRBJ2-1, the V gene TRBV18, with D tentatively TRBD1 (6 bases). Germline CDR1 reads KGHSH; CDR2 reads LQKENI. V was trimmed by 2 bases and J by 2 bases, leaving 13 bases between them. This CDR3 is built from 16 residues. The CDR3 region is CASSPSITGPYNEQFF. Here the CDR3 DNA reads TGTGCCAGCTCACCATCTATTACAGGGCCCTACAATGAGCAGTTCTTC.

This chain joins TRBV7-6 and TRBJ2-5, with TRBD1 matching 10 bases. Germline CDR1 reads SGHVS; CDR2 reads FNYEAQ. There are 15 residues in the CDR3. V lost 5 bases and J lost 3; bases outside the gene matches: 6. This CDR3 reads CASSAPGQGKETQYF. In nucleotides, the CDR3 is TGTGCCAGCAGCGCCCCGGGACAGGGGAAAGAGACCCAGTACTTC.

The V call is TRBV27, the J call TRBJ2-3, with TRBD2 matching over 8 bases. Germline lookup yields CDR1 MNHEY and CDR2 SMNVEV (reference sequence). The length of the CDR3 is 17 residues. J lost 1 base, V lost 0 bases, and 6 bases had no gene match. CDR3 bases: TGTGCCAGCAGTTTATCGGCGGGGGGAGGCGGCACAGATACGCAGTATTTT. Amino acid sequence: CASSLSAGGGGTDTQYF.